Following are 16 T cell receptor beta chains from one sample sequenced in a study of Graves' ophthalmopathy and Graves' hyperthyroidism. From RNA, the CDR3 regions of TCR beta chains were amplified and sequenced. Investigators did first-round RT-PCR with HTBI primers, then second-round multiplex PCR. TCRdb reprocessed the multiplex PCR reads via MiXCR and lists one record per CDR3 protein. The sample lists about 240,000 distinct CDR3 sequences, approximately 42% occurring once. Sequencing was performed on peripheral blood. These TCRs come from an adult man with Graves' ophthalmopathy.

This clonotype has just a few counts. V usage is TRBV19 and J usage is TRBJ1-3; 8 nucleotides line up with TRBD1. The V gene's germline CDR1 is LNHDA and CDR2 SQIVND (reference sequence). V was pared by 5 bases and J by 6 bases, with 3 bases of the junction left unmatched. This CDR3 comprises 13 residues. In DNA, the CDR3 is TGTGCCAGTAGTGTTCAGGGGGCAAACACCATATATTTT. This gives the protein CASSVQGANTIYF.

The V and J genes are TRBV11-2 and TRBJ1-1; no clear D gene. Germline loops: CDR1 SGHAT, CDR2 FQNNGV. The CDR3 extends over 12 amino acids. The V end was cut by 5 bases, the J end by 6 bases, with 10 bases between. CDR3 loop: CASSPSEAEAFF. The CDR3 DNA follows: TGTGCCAGCAGCCCTTCTGAGGCTGAAGCTTTCTTT.

The chain combines TRBV15 with TRBJ2-7; D ambiguous. CDR3 size: 15 residues. V gave up 3 bases and J gave up 1 base, with 13 bases separating them. The germline V gene encodes CDR1 LNHNV and CDR2 YYDKDF (reference sequence). The DNA for the CDR3 is TGTGCCACCAGCAGTTGGTGGACCGGGTCCTACGAGCAGTACTTC. It encodes CATSSWWTGSYEQYF.

The rearrangement links TRBV9 to TRBJ1-2; D not certain. The CDR3 sequence is 12 residues long. Germline lookup yields CDR1 SGDLS and CDR2 YYNGEE. V was cut by 3 bases and J by 4 bases, with 7 bases left in between. The DNA of the CDR3 is TGTGCCAGCAGCGCCGGGGTCTATGGCTACACCTTC. Translated: CASSAGVYGYTF. Full variable domain (outside the CDR3, taken from reference TRBV9 and TRBJ1-2): DSGVTQTPKHLITATGQRVTLRCSPRSGDLSVYWYQQSLDQGLQFLIQYYNGEERAKGNILERFSAQQFPDLHSELNLSSLELGDSALYFCASSAGVYGYTFGSGTRLTVV.

The chain has TRBV7-6 and TRBJ1-1, with D tentatively TRBD1 (6 bases). CDR3 length: 16 residues. The germline V gene encodes CDR1 SGHVS and CDR2 FNYEAQ. Between the trimmed V and J ends, which lost 2 bases and 1 base, there was a span of 14 bases. The CDR3 spells CASSLQGMGPNTEAFF. In nucleotides, the CDR3 is TGTGCCAGCAGCTTACAGGGGATGGGACCGAACACTGAAGCTTTCTTT. The entire variable domain, with the rest obtained from reference TRBV7-6 and TRBJ1-1, is as follows: GAGVSQSPRYKVTKRGQDVALRCDPISGHVSLYWYRQALGQGPEFLTYFNYEAQQDKSGLPNDRFSAERPEGSISTLTIQRTEQRDSAMYRCASSLQGMGPNTEAFFGQGTRLTVV.

This clonotype turned up a few times. The CDR3 region is CASSQGTGGNYEQYF. Here the CDR3 DNA reads TGCGCCAGCAGCCAAGGGACAGGGGGAAACTACGAGCAGTACTTC. The genes are TRBV4-1 and TRBJ2-7; TRBD1 matches at 10 bases. The length of the CDR3 is 15 residues. After removal of 1 base from V and 3 bases from J, the junction contained 3 bases not matched to a gene. The germline V gene encodes CDR1 MGHRA and CDR2 YSYEKL.

The J gene is TRBJ1-1, the V gene TRBV9; the match to TRBD1 covers 10 bases. V shed 5 bases, J shed 4 bases, and the junction held 5 bases outside the gene matches. Germline values: CDR1 SGDLS, CDR2 YYNGEE. This CDR3 is 14 amino acids long. CDR3 loop: CASSGGTGVTEAFF. Written as DNA, the CDR3 is TGTGCCAGCAGTGGGGGGACAGGGGTCACTGAAGCTTTCTTT.

This clonotype was picked up a small number of times. The chain couples TRBV6-5 to TRBJ1-2; D is uncertain. This CDR3 has 12 amino acids. Trimming pared 0 bases from V and 5 bases from J, leaving 4 bases between. From germline, CDR1 is MNHEY and CDR2 SVGAGI. CDR3 loop: CASSYSRYGYTF. The CDR3 DNA follows: TGTGCCAGCAGTTACTCGCGGTATGGCTACACCTTC.

This clonotype was recorded many times. V is TRBV15 and J is TRBJ1-5; 7 bases line up with TRBD1. This CDR3 spans 17 amino acids. In germline, CDR1 is LNHNV, CDR2 YYDKDF (reference sequence). Unmatched junction bases numbered 7, after V lost 2 bases and J lost 0 bases. The CDR3 DNA sequence: TGTGCCACCAGCAGAATTGGGACAGCTGATAGCAATCAGCCCCAGCATTTT. This codes for CATSRIGTADSNQPQHF.

This clonotype was observed a few times. CDR3 loop: CASSLIAGGFYEQYF. The DNA for the CDR3 is TGTGCCAGCAGCCTCATAGCGGGAGGTTTCTACGAGCAGTACTTC. V and J are TRBV10-3 and TRBJ2-7, with 10 bases identical to TRBD2. The J segment lost 3 bases and the V segment lost 10 bases, leaving 12 bases of the junction unmatched. CDR3 length: 15 amino acids. The germline gives CDR1 ENHRY, CDR2 SYGVKD.

This clonotype showed up just a few times. J is TRBJ1-2 and V is TRBV7-3; D possibly corresponds to TRBD1 (5 bases). Trimming stripped 0 bases from V and 7 bases from J, with 15 bases between. CDR1 SGHTA and CDR2 FQGTGA come from the germline V gene. The CDR3 is made up of 15 amino acids. The CDR3 spells CASSLTSQGLGGYTF. The CDR3 DNA reads TGTGCCAGCAGCTTAACTTCCCAGGGTCTAGGTGGCTACACCTTC.

Only one count was recorded for this clonotype. DNA of the CDR3: TGTGCCAGCAGCTTAGGGGCGTACACTGAAGCTTTCTTT. Its translation is CASSLGAYTEAFF. The chain combines TRBV7-3 with TRBJ1-1, with a possible D match to TRBD1 (5 bases). This CDR3 has 13 amino acids. Germline values: CDR1 SGHTA, CDR2 FQGTGA. V was shortened by 2 bases and J by 3 bases, with 7 bases between the two germline ends.

This clonotype was detected once. This chain links TRBV9 with TRBJ2-2; TRBD1 is a possible D gene (6 bases). Germline values: CDR1 SGDLS, CDR2 YYNGEE. V was pared by 4 bases and J by 7 bases, with 14 bases between. The CDR3 loop spans 14 amino acids. In DNA form, the CDR3 reads TGTGCCAGCAGCCCGGAACAGGGTTTCGGGGAGCTGTTTTTT. It codes for CASSPEQGFGELFF.

A word on this clonotype: The junction departs from germline at one end; a sequencing error may be responsible. The rearrangement joins TRBV29-1 to TRBJ2-2, with a tentative D call TRBD2 (5 bases). Per germline, CDR1 SQVTM and CDR2 ANQGSEA. The CDR3 runs 13 residues. CDR3 DNA sequence: TGCAGCGTTGAGGGTCAGACCACCGGGGAGCTGTTCTTT. Its translation is CSVEGQTTGELFF.

The chain combines TRBV6-5 with TRBJ1-2; D is unresolved. CDR1 and CDR2 (germline): MNHEY, SVGAGI. V shed 8 bases and J shed 5 bases, with 9 bases lying between them. The CDR3 totals 11 residues. CDR3: CASSDQYGYTF. The CDR3 DNA reads TGTGCCAGCTCCGACCAGTATGGCTACACCTTC.

This clonotype was found a few times. The chain employs TRBV19 and TRBJ1-2; 10 bases line up with TRBD1. The V gene end was trimmed by 3 bases and the J gene end by 7 bases; junction bases not matched to a gene: 2. The CDR3 runs 13 residues. Germline CDR1 and CDR2: LNHDA and SQIVND (reference sequence). The CDR3 nucleotides read TGTGCCAGTAGTATGGACAGGGGGTCTGGCTACACCTTC. Residues: CASSMDRGSGYTF.